A selection of T cell receptor beta chains follows, all from one sample in a study of regulatory T cells in long-lasting Graves disease. TCRdb reanalysed the multiplex PCR reads using MiXCR and keeps one entry per CDR3 protein. Among more than 400,000 distinct CDR3 sequences listed, about 16% were seen once. These data are also associated with another study on T cells in Graves' hyperthyroidism and ophthalmopathy.

Specimen: peripheral blood mononuclear cells (PBMCs), collected at new diagnosis, from a patient treated with antithyroid drugs. The receptors were sampled from a young woman with Graves disease. Both conserved end residues are part of each CDR3. Each record gives: V gene, clone size, D gene, J gene, CDR3 DNA, CDR3 protein. D genes are given only for firm matches. The size field is filled for only some rows; it gives once, few, many or a size class.

TRBV10-3	many	TRBD1	TRBJ2-7	TGTGCCAGCCGTAGAGACAGGGTAACCGAGCAGTACTTC	CASRRDRVTEQYF
TRBV2	many	NA	TRBJ2-1	TGTGCCAGCAGTGACCATGGCTCCTACAATGAGCAGTTCTTC	CASSDHGSYNEQFF
TRBV12-3/TRBV12-4	NA	TRBD2	TRBJ2-2	TGTGCCAGCTCTAAGCGGGGGTCGAACACCGGGGAGCTGTTTTTT	CASSKRGSNTGELFF
TRBV20-1	many	NA	TRBJ2-2	TGCAGTGCTAGAGGCGGGGAGCTGTTTTTT	CSARGGELFF
TRBV30	many	NA	TRBJ2-2	TGTGCCTGGAGACGGGACGCCGGGGAGCTGTTTTTT	CAWRRDAGELFF
TRBV27	few	TRBD1	TRBJ1-1	TGTGCCACCCGGGACAGTCTGAACACTGAAGCTTTCTTT	CATRDSLNTEAFF
TRBV3-1	many	TRBD2	TRBJ2-1	TGTGCCAGCAGCCACTCGGGACTAGCGGGCCATCAGCCATACAATGAGCAGTTCTTC	CASSHSGLAGHQPYNEQFF
TRBV28	many	NA	TRBJ1-3	TGTGCCAGCAGTTTATCTGTCTCTGGAAACACCATATATTTT	CASSLSVSGNTIYF
TRBV2	few	NA	TRBJ2-5	TGTGCCAGCAGAATAGAGACCCAGTACTTC	CASRIETQYF
TRBV2	many	NA	TRBJ1-2	TGTGCCAGCAGTCAAGACAGTAACTATGGCTACACCTTC	CASSQDSNYGYTF
TRBV5-1	NA	TRBD2	TRBJ2-2	TGCGCCAGCAGCTTGGCCAAAGGGGCTAGCGGCCTCGATGACACCGGGGAGCTGTTTTTT	CASSLAKGASGLDDTGELFF
TRBV2	many	TRBD1	TRBJ1-1	TGTGCCAGCAGTCGGGACAGCCTCATAATGAACACTGAAGCTTTCTTT	CASSRDSLIMNTEAFF
TRBV30	few	NA	TRBJ2-1	TGTGCCTGGAGTGTAGGGAACAATGAGCAGTTCTTC	CAWSVGNNEQFF
TRBV10-3	many	NA	TRBJ2-7	TGTGCCATCAGTGAGTCCCACGAGCAGTACTTC	CAISESHEQYF
TRBV6-5	NA	TRBD1	TRBJ2-1	TGTGCCAGCAGTTACCAACGAAGACACAGACAGGGGAACAATGAGCAGTTCTTC	CASSYQRRHRQGNNEQFF
TRBV6-5	NA	NA	TRBJ1-1	TGTGCCAGCAGTTACCCTAGCCCGGGACACCCAGGTTTAGGAGCTTTCTTT	CASSYPSPGHPGLGAFF
TRBV5-8	many	NA	TRBJ1-4	TGTGCCAGCAGCCGGGACGGGGGCAGTGAAAAACTGTTTTTT	CASSRDGGSEKLFF
TRBV14	many	NA	TRBJ1-2	TGTGCCAGCAGCCAAGATGTCCAGCGGGGCTACACCTTC	CASSQDVQRGYTF